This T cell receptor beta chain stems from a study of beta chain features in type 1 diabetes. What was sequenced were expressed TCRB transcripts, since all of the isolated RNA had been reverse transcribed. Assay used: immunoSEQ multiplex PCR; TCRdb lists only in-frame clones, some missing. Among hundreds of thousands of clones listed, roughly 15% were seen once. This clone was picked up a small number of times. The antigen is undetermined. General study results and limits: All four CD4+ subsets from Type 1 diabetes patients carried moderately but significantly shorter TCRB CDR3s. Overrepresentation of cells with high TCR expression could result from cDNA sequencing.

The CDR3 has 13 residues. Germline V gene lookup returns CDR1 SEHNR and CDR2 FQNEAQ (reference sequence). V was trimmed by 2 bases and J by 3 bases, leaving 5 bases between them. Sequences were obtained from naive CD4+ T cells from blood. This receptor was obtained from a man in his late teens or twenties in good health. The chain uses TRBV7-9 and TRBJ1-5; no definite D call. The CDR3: CASSLSPNQPQHF. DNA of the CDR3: TGTGCCAGCAGCTTATCCCCCAATCAGCCCCAGCATTTT.